The source of this T cell receptor beta chain is a study of CD8 T cells in Susac syndrome. Those who served as multiple sclerosis controls were treatment-naive patients with stable or active relapsing-remitting disease. With random hexamers, reverse transcription was performed on about 0.5 to 1 ug of RNA. Amplification of TCR beta CDR3 used immunoSEQ multiplex PCR across 54 Vbeta and 13 Jbeta. TCRdb recomputed calls from the immunoSEQ multiplex PCR reads with MiXCR, one row per CDR3 protein. In the table there are over 130,000 distinct CDR3 sequences, 85% to 95% of which are singletons. CDR3 size: 16 residues. The germline V gene has CDR1 SGHRS and CDR2 YFSETQ. Trimming stripped 0 bases from V and 2 bases from J, with 12 bases between.

The receptor was derived from a human donor with multiple sclerosis. Sequencing input: CD4+ T cells from PBMCs. The gene calls are TRBV5-1 and TRBJ1-3; D is possibly TRBD1 (5 bases). This CDR3 reads CASSLDRAGPGNTIYF. CDR3 bases: TGCGCCAGCAGCTTGGATCGGGCAGGGCCTGGAAACACCATATATTTT.